A selection of T cell receptor beta chains follows, all from one sample in a study of T cells expressing NK-cell markers. TCRdb reprocessed the 5' RACE reads, keeping one entry per CDR3 protein, no DNA. Recorded here are under 600,000 distinct CDR3 sequences; the top ten clones represent more than 1.4%. Source material: blood T cells: a sorted CD56 or NKG2C T cell subset, CD4+ or CD8+ T cells, or bulk PBMC T cells (not recorded which). The origin of the receptors is a woman aged 45 to 65 in good health. The CDR3 runs from the conserved cysteine through the conserved F or W.

j_call v_call cdr3_aa
TRBJ2-1 TRBV6-5 CASSYVRTGVGYNEQFF
TRBJ2-3 TRBV7-3 CASSFTAGRGDTQYF
TRBJ1-1 TRBV6-1 CASSGATGSDTEAFF
TRBJ1-2 TRBV29-1 CSVIQGDAYGYTF
TRBJ1-1 TRBV11-3 CASSWGTGGLTEAFF
TRBJ2-3 TRBV20-1 CSASGRRVGSPDTQYF
TRBJ2-5 TRBV12-3/TRBV12-4 CASSARTEWETQYF
TRBJ2-1 TRBV7-8 CASSFESCWSSNEQFF
TRBJ1-1 TRBV6-6 CASSSPSWRTANTEAFF
TRBJ2-7 TRBV16 CASTMYGGQGRNEQYF
TRBJ2-1 TRBV11-2 CASSLDRGTYNEQFF
TRBJ2-3 TRBV5-4 CASSVGTGRGKSDTQYF
TRBJ1-2 TRBV10-3 CAISEGSEGHTF
TRBJ2-3 TRBV4-1 CASSPAPDTQYF
TRBJ2-1 TRBV7-9 CASSLRLAGGFNEQFF
TRBJ2-5 TRBV29-1 CSVLPGGRLETQYF
TRBJ2-7 TRBV5-5 CASSLDHRDYEQYF
TRBJ1-5 TRBV30 CAWTRDPQAPQHF
TRBJ1-1 TRBV12-3/TRBV12-4 CASSRGSEAFF
TRBJ1-2 TRBV6-2/TRBV6-3 CASSYFEGYTF
TRBJ2-2 TRBV3-1 CASSQGLGMNTGELFF
TRBJ2-3 TRBV29-1 CSVWGGSTDTQYF
TRBJ1-2 TRBV20-1 CSAKTGTGYTF
TRBJ2-1 TRBV7-2 CASSGVFSKRDFEQFF
TRBJ2-1 TRBV11-2 CASSLQGPEDEQFF
TRBJ2-7 TRBV4-2 CASSQDRGGKYEQYF
TRBJ2-3 TRBV7-9 CASSSYGINTDTQYF
TRBJ2-1 TRBV5-1 CASSSNPGTRANEQFF
TRBJ2-2 TRBV20-1 CSARVWGREAGELFF
TRBJ2-5 TRBV19 CASSMRQGWQTQYF
TRBJ1-2 TRBV7-9 CASSFLGQSNDGYTF
TRBJ2-1 TRBV2 CASSSLGLAGGLRWYNEQFF
TRBJ2-3 TRBV11-2 CASSLELAGGTNTQYF
TRBJ2-1 TRBV29-1 CSALLAGGGVGQFF